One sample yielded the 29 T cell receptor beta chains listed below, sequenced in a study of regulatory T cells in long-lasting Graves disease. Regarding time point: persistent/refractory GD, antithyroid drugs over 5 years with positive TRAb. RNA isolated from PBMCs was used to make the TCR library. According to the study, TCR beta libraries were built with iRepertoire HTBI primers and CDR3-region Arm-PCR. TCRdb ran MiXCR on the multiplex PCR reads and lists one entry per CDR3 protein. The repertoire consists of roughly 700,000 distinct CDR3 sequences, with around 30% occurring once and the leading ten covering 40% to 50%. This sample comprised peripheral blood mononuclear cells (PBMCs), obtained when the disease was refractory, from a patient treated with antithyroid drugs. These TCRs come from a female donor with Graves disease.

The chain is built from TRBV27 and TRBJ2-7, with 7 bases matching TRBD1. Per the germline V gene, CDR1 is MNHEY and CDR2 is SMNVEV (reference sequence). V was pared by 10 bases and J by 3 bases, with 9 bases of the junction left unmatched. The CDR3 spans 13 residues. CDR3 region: CATKTGTDYEQYF. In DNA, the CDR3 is TGTGCCACCAAAACCGGGACAGACTACGAGCAGTACTTC.

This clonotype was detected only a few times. The CDR3 coding sequence is TGCGCCAGCAGCTTCAGCCAGACGGGAACTGAAGCTTTCTTT. This gives the protein CASSFSQTGTEAFF. The rearrangement links TRBV5-1 to TRBJ1-1; D not certain. CDR3 length equals 14 residues. V was pared by 2 bases and J by 5 bases, with 13 bases between. In germline, CDR1 is SGHRS, CDR2 YFSETQ.

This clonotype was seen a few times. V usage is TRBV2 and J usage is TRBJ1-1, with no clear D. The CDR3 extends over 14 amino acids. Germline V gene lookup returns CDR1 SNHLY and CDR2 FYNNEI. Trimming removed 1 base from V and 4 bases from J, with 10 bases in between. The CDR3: CASSEGREVTEAFF. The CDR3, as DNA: TGTGCCAGCAGTGAAGGGCGGGAGGTCACTGAAGCTTTCTTT.

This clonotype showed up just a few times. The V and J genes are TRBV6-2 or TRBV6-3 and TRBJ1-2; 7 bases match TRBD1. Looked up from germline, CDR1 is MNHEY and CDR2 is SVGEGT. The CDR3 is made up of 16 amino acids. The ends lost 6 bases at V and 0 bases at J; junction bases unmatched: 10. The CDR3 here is CASSRGQAGANYGYTF. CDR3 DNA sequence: TGTGCCAGCAGCCGCGGACAGGCCGGCGCTAACTATGGCTACACCTTC.

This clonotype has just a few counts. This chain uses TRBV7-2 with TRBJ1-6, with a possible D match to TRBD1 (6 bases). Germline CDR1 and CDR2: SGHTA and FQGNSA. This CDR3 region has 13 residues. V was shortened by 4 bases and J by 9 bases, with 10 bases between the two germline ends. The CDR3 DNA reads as TGTGCCAGCAGCTACAGGGTACCTTCACCCCTCCACTTT. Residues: CASSYRVPSPLHF.

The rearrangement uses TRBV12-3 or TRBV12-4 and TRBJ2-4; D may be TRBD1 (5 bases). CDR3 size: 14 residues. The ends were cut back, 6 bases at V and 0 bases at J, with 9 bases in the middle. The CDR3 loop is CASSQGLAKNIQYF. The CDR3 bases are TGTGCCAGCAGCCAGGGTCTAGCCAAAAACATTCAGTACTTC.

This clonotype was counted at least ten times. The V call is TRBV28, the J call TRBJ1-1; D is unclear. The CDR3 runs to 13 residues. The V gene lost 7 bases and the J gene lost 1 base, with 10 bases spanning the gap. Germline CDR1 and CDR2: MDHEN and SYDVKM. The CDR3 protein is CASIPGQNTEAFF. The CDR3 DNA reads TGTGCCAGCATCCCTGGGCAGAACACTGAAGCTTTCTTT.

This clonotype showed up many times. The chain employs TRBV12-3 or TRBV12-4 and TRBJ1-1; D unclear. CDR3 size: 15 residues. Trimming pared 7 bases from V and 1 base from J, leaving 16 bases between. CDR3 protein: CASTDRVGGNTEAFF. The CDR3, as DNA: TGTGCCAGCACCGACCGAGTTGGAGGGAACACTGAAGCTTTCTTT.

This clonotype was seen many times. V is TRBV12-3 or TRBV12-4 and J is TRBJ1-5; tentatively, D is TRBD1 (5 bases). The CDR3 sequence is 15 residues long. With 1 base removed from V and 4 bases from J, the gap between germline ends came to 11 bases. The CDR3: CASSLGSGVNQPQHF. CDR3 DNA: TGTGCCAGCAGTTTAGGCTCGGGGGTAAATCAGCCCCAGCATTTT.

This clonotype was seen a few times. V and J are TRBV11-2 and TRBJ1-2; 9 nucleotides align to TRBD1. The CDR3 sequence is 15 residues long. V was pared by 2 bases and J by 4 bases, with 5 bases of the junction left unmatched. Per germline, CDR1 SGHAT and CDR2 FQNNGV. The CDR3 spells CASSLPGQGGYGYTF. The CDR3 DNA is TGTGCCAGCAGCTTACCGGGACAGGGCGGCTATGGCTACACCTTC.

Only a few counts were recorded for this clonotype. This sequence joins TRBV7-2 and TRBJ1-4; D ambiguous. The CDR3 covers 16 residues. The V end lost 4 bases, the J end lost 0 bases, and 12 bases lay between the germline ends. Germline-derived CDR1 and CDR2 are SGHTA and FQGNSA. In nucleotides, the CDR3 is TGTGCCAGCAGCTACCGCGCTGGAACAACTAATGAAAAACTGTTTTTT. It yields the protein CASSYRAGTTNEKLFF.

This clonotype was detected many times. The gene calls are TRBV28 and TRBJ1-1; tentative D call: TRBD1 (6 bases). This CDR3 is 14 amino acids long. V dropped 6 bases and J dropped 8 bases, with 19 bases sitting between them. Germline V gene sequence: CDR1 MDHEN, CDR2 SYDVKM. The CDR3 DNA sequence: TGTGCCAGCAGCCCCCTCGGACTGAGGGGGGAAGCTTTCTTT. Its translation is CASSPLGLRGEAFF.

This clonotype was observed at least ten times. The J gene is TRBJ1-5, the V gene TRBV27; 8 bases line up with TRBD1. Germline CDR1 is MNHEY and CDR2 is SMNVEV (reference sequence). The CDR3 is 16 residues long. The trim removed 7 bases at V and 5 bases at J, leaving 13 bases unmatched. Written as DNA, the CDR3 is TGTGCCAGCATTCCGCGGACAGGGACCCTGGATCAGCCCCAGCATTTT. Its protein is CASIPRTGTLDQPQHF.

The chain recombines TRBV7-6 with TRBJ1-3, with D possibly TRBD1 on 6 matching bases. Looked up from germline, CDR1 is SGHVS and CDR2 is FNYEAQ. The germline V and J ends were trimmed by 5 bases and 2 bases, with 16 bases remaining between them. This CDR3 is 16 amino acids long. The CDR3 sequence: CASSHRLGGPGNTIYF. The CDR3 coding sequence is TGTGCCAGCAGCCACAGGCTAGGGGGACCTGGAAACACCATATATTTT.

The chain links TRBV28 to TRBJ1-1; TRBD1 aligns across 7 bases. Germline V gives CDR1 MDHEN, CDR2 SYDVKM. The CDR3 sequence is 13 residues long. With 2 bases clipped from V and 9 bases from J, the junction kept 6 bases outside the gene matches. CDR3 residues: CASSLPGQSKAFF. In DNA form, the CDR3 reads TGTGCCAGCAGTTTACCGGGACAGTCAAAAGCTTTCTTT.

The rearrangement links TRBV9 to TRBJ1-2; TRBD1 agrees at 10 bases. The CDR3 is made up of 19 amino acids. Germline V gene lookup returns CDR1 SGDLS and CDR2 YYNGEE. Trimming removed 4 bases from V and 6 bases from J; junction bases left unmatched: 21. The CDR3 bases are TGTGCCAGCAGCCCACATCAAAGGCCGCTGGGACAGGGGCTGAATGGCTACACCTTC. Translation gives CASSPHQRPLGQGLNGYTF.

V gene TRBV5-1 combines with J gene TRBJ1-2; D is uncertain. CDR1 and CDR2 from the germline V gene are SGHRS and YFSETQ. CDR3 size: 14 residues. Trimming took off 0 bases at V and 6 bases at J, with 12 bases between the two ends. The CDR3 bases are TGCGCCAGCAGCTTGGACCTCGGGTTGGATGGCTACACCTTC. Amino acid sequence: CASSLDLGLDGYTF.

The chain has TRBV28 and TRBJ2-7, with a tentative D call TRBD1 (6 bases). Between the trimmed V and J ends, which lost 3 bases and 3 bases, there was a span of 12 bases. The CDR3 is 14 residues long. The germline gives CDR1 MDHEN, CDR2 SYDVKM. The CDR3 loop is CASSFPGHNYEQYF. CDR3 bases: TGTGCCAGCAGTTTCCCGGGACATAACTACGAGCAGTACTTC.

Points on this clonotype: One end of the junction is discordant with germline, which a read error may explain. CDR3 sequence reads: CASSLEEDTEAFF. The CDR3 DNA sequence: TGTGCCAGCAGTTTAGAAGAGGACACCGAAGCTTTCTTT. The chain is built from TRBV28 and TRBJ1-1; possible D gene TRBD1, 5 bases. The germline V gene has CDR1 MDHEN and CDR2 SYDVKM. The CDR3 sequence is 13 residues long.

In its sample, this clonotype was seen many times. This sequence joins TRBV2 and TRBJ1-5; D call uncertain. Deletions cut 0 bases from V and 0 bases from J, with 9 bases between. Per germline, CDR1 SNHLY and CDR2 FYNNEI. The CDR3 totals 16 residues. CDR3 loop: CASSEARAVSNQPQHF. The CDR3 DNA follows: TGTGCCAGCAGTGAAGCGAGGGCAGTTAGCAATCAGCCCCAGCATTTT.

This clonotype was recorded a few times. DNA for the CDR3: TGTGCCAGCAGTTACTCCCCTAGCGGGGCCCTGGTTGCCGGGGAGCTGTTTTTT. It specifies CASSYSPSGALVAGELFF. This rearrangement joins TRBV6-5 to TRBJ2-2, with TRBD2 matching over 9 bases. CDR3 length equals 18 residues. Germline assignment: CDR1 MNHEY and CDR2 SVGAGI. J was trimmed by 6 bases and V by 0 bases; bases with no gene match: 11.

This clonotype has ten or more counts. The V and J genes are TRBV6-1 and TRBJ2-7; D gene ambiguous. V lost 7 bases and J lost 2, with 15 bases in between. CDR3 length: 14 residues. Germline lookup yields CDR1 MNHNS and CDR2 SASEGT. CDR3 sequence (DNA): TGTGCCAGCATACTTCGGGCGGATCCCTACGAGCAGTACTTC. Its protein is CASILRADPYEQYF.

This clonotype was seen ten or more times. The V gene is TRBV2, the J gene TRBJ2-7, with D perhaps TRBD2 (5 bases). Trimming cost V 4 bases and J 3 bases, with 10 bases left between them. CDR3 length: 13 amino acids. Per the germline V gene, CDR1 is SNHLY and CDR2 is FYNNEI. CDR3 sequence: CASSAERIYEQYF. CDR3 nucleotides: TGTGCCAGCAGTGCAGAGCGGATCTACGAGCAGTACTTC.

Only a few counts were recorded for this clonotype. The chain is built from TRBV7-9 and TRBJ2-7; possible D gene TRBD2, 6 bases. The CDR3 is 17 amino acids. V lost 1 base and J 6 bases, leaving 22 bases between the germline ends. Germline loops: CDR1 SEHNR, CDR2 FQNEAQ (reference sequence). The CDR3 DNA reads TGTGCCAGCAGCTTAGATAGTGGGAGGCACGCCATGATCGAGCAGTACTTC. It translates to CASSLDSGRHAMIEQYF.

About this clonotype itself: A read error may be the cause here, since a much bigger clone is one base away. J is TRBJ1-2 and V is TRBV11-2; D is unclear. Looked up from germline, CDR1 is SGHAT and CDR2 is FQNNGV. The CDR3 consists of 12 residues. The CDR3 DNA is TGTGCCAGCAGCTTAGGAGGGCCTGGCTACATCTTC. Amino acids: CASSLGGPGYIF.

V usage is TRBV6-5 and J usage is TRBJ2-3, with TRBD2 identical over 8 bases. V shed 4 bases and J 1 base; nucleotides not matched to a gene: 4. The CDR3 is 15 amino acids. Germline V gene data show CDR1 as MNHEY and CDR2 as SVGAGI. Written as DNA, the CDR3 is TGTGCCAGCAGTTCAGCGGGAGAGGGCACAGATACGCAGTATTTT. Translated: CASSSAGEGTDTQYF.

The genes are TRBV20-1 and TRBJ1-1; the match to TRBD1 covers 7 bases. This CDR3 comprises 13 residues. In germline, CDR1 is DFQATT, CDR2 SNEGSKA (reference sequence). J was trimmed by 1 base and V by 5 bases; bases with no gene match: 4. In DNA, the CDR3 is TGCAGTGCTGGGGACAGCGCGAACACTGAAGCTTTCTTT. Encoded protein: CSAGDSANTEAFF.

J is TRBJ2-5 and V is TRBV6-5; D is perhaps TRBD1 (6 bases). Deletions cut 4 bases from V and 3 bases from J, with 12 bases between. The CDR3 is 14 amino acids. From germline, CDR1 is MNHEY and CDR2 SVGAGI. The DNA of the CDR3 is TGTGCCAGCAGTTTCTTGCAGGGGAAAGAGACCCAGTACTTC. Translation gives CASSFLQGKETQYF.

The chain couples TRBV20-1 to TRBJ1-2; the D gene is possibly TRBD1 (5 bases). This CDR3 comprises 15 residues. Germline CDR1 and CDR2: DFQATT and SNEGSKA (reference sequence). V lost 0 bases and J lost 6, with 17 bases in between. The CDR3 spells CSARDPIRVSDGYTF. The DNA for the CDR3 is TGCAGTGCTAGAGACCCTATCAGGGTATCGGATGGCTACACCTTC.